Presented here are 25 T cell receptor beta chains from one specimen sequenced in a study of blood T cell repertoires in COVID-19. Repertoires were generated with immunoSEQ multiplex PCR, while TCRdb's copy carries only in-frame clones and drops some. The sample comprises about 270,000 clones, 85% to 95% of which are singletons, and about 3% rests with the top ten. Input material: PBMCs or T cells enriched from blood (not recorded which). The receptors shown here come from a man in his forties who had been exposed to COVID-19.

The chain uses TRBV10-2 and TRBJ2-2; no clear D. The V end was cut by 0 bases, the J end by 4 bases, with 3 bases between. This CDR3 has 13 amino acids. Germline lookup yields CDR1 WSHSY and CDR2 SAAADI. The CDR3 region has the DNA TGCGCCAGCAGTGAGTCCGGCACCGGGGAGCTGTTTTTT. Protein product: CASSESGTGELFF.

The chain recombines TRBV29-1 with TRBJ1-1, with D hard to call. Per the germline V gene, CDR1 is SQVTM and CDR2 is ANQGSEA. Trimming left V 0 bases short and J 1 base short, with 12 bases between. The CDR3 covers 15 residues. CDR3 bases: TGCAGCGTTGAAGATCGGTGGCGGAAGAACACTGAAGCTTTCTTT. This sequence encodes CSVEDRWRKNTEAFF.

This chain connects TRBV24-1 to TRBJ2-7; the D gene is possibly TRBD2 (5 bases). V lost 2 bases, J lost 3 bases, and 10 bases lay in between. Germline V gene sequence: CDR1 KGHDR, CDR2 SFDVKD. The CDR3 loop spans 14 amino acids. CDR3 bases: TGTGCCACCAGTGATTCCGGGAAGTTCTACGAGCAGTACTTC. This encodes CATSDSGKFYEQYF.

CDR3 DNA: TGCGCCAGCAGCCAAGAAGAGACAGGGGTCACTGAAGCTTTCTTT. Encoded protein: CASSQEETGVTEAFF. V gene TRBV4-1 combines with J gene TRBJ1-1, with TRBD1 identical over 8 bases. V lost 0 bases and J lost 4; bases outside the gene matches: 4. Germline V gene sequence: CDR1 MGHRA, CDR2 YSYEKL. This CDR3 region has 15 residues.

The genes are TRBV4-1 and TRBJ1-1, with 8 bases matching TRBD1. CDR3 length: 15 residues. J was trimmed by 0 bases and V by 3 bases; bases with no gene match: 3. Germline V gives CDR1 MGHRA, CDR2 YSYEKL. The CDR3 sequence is CASSQDRAMNTEAFF. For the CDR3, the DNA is TGCGCCAGCAGCCAGGACAGGGCCATGAACACTGAAGCTTTCTTT.

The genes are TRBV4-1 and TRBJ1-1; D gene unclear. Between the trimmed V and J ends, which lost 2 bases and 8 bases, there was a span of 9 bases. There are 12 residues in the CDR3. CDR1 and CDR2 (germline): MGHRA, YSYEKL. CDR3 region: CASSQKPTEAFF. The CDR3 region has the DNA TGCGCCAGCAGCCAAAAACCTACGGAAGCTTTCTTT.

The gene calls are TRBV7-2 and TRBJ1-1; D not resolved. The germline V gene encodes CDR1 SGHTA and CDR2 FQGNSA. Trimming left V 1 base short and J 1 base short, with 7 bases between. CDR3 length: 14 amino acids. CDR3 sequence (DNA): TGTGCCAGCAGCTTAGGGCAACAGAACACTGAAGCTTTCTTT. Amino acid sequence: CASSLGQQNTEAFF.

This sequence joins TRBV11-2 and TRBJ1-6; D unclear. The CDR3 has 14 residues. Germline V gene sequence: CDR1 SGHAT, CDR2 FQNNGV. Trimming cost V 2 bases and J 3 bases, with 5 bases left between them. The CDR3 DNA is TGTGCCAGCAGCTTACAAAACTATAATTCACCCCTCCACTTT. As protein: CASSLQNYNSPLHF.

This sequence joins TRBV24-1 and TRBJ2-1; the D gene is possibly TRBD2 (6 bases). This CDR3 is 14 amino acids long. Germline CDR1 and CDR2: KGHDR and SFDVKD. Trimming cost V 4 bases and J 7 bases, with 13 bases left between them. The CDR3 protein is CATSDGRTGNEQFF. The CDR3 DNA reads TGTGCCACCAGTGACGGGAGAACGGGGAATGAGCAGTTCTTC.

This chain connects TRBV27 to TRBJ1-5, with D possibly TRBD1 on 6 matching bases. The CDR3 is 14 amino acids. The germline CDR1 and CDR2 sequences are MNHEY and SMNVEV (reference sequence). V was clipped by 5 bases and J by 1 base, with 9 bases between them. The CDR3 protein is CASSPGDSNQPQHF. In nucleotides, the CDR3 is TGTGCCAGCAGTCCAGGGGACAGCAATCAGCCCCAGCATTTT.

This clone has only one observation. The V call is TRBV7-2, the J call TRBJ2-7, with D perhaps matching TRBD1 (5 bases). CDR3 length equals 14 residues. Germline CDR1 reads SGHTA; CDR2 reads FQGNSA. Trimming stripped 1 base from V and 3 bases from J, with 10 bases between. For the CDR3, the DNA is TGTGCCAGCAGCTTAGGGACATACAGCTACGAGCAGTACTTC. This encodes CASSLGTYSYEQYF.

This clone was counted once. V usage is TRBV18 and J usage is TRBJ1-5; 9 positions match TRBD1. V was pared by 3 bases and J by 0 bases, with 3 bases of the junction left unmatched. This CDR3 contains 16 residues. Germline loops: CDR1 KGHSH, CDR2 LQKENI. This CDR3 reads CASSPTGGDSNQPQHF. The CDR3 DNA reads TGTGCCAGCTCACCGACAGGGGGAGATAGCAATCAGCCCCAGCATTTT.

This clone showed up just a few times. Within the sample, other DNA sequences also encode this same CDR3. CDR3 residues: CASSFSRAGGPQDTQYF. DNA for the CDR3: TGTGCCAGCAGTTTCAGCCGAGCGGGAGGCCCCCAAGATACGCAGTATTTT. This chain links TRBV28 with TRBJ2-3; 9 bases fit TRBD2. CDR3 size: 17 residues. V shed 3 bases and J 5 bases; nucleotides not matched to a gene: 12. The germline CDR1 and CDR2 sequences are MDHEN and SYDVKM. The whole variable domain, filled in from reference TRBV28 and TRBJ2-3, reads DVKVTQSSRYLVKRTGEKVFLECVQDMDHENMFWYRQDPGLGLRLIYFSYDVKMKEKGDIPEGYSVSREKKERFSLILESASTNQTSMYLCASSFSRAGGPQDTQYFGPGTRLTVL.

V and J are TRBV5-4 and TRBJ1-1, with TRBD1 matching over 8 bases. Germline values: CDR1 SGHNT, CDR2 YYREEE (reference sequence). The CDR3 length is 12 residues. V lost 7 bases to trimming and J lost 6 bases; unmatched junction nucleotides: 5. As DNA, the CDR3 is TGTGCCAGCCTACAGGGGGTAGCTGAAGCTTTCTTT. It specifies CASLQGVAEAFF.

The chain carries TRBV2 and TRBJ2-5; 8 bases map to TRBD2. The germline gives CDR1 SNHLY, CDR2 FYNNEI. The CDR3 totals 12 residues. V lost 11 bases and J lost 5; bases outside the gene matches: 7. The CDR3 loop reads CAGTGGSETQYF. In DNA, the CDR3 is TGTGCCGGAACGGGGGGGAGTGAGACCCAGTACTTC.

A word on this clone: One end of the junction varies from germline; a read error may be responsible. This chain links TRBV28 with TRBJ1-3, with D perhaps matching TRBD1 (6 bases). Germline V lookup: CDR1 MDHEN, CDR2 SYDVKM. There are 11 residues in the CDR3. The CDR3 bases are TGTGCCAGCAGCTTACTAGGGACATCAGTTTTT. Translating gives CASSLLGTSVF.

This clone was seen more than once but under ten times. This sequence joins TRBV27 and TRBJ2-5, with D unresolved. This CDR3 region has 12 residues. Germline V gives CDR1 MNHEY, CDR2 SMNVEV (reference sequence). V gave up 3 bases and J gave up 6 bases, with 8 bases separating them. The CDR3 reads CASSLSGQTQYF. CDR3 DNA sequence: TGTGCCAGCAGTTTGTCGGGTCAGACCCAGTACTTC.

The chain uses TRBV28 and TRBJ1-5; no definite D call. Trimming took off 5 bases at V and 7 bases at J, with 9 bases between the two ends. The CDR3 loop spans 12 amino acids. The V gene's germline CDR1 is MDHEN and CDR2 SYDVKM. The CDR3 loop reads CASSVLGQPQHF. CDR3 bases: TGTGCCAGCAGTGTCCTCGGGCAGCCCCAGCATTTT.

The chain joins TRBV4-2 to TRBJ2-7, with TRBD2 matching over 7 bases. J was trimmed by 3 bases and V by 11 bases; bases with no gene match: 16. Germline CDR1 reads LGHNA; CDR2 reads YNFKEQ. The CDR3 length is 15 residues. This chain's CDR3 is CASGGGDLGGYEQYF. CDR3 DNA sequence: TGTGCCTCGGGGGGAGGCGACCTTGGGGGCTACGAGCAGTACTTC.

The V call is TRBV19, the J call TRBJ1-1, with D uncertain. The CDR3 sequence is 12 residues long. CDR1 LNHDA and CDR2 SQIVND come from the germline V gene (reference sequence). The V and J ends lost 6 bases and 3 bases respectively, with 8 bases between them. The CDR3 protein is CASRTGDTEAFF. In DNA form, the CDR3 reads TGTGCCAGTAGAACCGGGGACACTGAAGCTTTCTTT.

The CDR3 DNA follows: TGTGCCATCCCGGGTTTCCAGACCGGGGAGCTGTTTTTT. Translation: CAIPGFQTGELFF. This chain joins TRBV19 and TRBJ2-2; D is undetermined. Germline V CDR1 and CDR2: LNHDA, SQIVND (reference sequence). V lost 10 bases and J lost 5, with 14 bases in between. The CDR3 consists of 13 residues. The whole variable domain, filled in from reference TRBV19 and TRBJ2-2, reads DGGITQSPKYLFRKEGQNVTLSCEQNLNHDAMYWYRQDPGQGLRLIYYSQIVNDFQKGDIAEGYSVSREKKESFPLTVTSAQKNPTAFYLCAIPGFQTGELFFGEGSRLTVL.

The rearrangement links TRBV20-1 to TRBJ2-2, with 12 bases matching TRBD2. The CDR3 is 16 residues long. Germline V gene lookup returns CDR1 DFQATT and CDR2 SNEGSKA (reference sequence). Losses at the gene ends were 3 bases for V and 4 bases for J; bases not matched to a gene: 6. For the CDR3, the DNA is TGCAGTGCTAGTGATCGACTAGCGGGAGTCACCGGGGAGCTGTTTTTT. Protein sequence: CSASDRLAGVTGELFF.

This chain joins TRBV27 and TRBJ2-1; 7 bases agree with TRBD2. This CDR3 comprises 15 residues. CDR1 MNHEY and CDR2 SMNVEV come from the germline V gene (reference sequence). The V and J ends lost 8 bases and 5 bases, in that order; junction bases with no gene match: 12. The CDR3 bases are TGTGCCAGCCGCCCCGCGGGGGAGATTAACAATGAGCAGTTCTTC. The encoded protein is CASRPAGEINNEQFF.

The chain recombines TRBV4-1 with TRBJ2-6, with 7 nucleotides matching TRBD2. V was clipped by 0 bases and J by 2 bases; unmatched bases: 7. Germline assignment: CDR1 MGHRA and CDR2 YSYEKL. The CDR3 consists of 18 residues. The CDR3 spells CASSQDWGGFAGANVLTF. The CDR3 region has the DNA TGCGCCAGCAGCCAAGATTGGGGGGGGTTCGCTGGGGCCAACGTCCTGACTTTC.

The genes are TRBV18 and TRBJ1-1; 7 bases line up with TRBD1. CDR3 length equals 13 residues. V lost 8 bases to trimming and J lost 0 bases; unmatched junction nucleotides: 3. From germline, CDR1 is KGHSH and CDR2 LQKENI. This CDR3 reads CASRGQMNTEAFF. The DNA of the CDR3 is TGTGCCAGCAGGGGGCAAATGAACACTGAAGCTTTCTTT. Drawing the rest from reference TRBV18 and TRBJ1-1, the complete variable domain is NAGVMQNPRHLVRRRGQEARLRCSPMKGHSHVYWYRQLPEEGLKFMVYLQKENIIDESGMPKERFSAEFPKEGPSILRIQQVVRGDSAAYFCASRGQMNTEAFFGQGTRLTVV.